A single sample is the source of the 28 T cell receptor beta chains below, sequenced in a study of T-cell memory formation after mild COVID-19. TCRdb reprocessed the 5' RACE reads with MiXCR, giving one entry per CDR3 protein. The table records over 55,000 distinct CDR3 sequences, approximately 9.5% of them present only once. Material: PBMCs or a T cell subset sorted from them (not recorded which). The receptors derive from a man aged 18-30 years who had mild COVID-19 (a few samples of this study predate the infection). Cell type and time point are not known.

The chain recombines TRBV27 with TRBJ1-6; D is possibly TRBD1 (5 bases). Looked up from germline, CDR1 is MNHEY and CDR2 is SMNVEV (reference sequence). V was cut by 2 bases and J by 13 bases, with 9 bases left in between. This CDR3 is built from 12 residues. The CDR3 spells CASSLPGEPLHF. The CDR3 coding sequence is TGTGCCAGCAGTTTACCGGGGGAGCCCCTCCACTTT.

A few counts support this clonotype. CDR3 bases: TGTGCCAGCAGTTCCCCCATGGGGACTGAAGCTTTCTTT. Translated, it gives CASSSPMGTEAFF. The genes are TRBV6-5 and TRBJ1-1; D gene unclear. This CDR3 is built from 13 residues. Germline CDR1 and CDR2: MNHEY and SVGAGI. Trimming shortened V by 4 bases and J by 5 bases, and 11 bases separated the two germline ends.

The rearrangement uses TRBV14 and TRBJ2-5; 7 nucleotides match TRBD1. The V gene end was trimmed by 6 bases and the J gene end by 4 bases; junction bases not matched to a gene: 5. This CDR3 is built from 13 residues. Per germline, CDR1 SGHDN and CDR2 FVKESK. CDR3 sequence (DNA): TGTGCCAGCAGAGCACAGGGGAGAGAGACCCAGTACTTC. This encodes CASRAQGRETQYF.

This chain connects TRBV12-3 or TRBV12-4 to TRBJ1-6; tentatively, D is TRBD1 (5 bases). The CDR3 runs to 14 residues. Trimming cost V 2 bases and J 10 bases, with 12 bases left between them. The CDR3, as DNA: TGTGCCAGCAGTTTAAACGGGCGGGGCTCACCCCTCCACTTT. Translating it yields CASSLNGRGSPLHF.

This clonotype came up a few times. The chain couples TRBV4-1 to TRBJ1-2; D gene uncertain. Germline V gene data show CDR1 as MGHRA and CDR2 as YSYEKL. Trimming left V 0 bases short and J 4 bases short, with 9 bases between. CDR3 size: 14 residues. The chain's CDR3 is CASSQDAGVYGYTF. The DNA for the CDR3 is TGCGCCAGCAGCCAAGATGCAGGCGTCTATGGCTACACCTTC.

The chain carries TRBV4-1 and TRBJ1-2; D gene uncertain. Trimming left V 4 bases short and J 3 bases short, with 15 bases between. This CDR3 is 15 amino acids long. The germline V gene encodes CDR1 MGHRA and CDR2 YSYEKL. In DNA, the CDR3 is TGCGCCAGCAGCCCGACCGACGGAACCCACTATGGCTACACCTTC. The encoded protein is CASSPTDGTHYGYTF.

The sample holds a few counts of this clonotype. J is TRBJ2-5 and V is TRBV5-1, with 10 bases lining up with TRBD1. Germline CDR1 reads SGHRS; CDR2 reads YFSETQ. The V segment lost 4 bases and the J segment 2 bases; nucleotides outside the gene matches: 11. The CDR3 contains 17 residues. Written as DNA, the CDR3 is TGCGCCAGCAGCCCCGGACAGGGGGTTCCGTGGCAAGAGACCCAGTACTTC. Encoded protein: CASSPGQGVPWQETQYF.

The DNA for the CDR3 is TGTGCCAGCTCGCCTCAGGACGCCTATAATTCACCCCTCCACTTT. It yields the protein CASSPQDAYNSPLHF. The chain couples TRBV18 to TRBJ1-6; D call uncertain. Germline CDR1 is KGHSH and CDR2 is LQKENI. V lost 6 bases and J lost 2, with 11 bases in between. This CDR3 spans 15 amino acids.

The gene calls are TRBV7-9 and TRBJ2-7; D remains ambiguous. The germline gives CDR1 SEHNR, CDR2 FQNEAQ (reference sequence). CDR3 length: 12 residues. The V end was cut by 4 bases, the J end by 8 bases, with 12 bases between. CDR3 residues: CASSSNLAQQYF. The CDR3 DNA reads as TGTGCCAGCAGCTCGAATTTGGCCCAGCAGTACTTC. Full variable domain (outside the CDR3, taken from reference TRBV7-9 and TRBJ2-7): DTGVSQNPRHKITKRGQNVTFRCDPISEHNRLYWYRQTLGQGPEFLTYFQNEAQLEKSRLLSDRFSAERPKGSFSTLEIQRTEQGDSAMYLCASSSNLAQQYFGPGTRLTVT.

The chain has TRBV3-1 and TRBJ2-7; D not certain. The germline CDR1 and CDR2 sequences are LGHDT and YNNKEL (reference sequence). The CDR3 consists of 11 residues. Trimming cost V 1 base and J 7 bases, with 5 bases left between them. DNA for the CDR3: TGTGCCAGCAGCCAAGGGGTGGAGCAGTACTTC. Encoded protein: CASSQGVEQYF.

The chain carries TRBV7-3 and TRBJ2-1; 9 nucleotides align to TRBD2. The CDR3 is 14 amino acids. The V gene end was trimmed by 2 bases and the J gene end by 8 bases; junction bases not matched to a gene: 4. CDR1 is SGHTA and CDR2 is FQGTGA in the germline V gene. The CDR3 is CASSLGRGGYEQFF. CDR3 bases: TGTGCCAGCAGCTTAGGGCGGGGGGGCTATGAGCAGTTCTTC.

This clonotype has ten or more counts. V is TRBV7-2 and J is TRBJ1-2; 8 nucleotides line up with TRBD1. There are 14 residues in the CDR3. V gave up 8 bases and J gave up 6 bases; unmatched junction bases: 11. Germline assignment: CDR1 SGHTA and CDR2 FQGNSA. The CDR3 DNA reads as TGTGCCAGCCGACTACCGGGACAGGTCAATGGCTACACCTTC. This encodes CASRLPGQVNGYTF.

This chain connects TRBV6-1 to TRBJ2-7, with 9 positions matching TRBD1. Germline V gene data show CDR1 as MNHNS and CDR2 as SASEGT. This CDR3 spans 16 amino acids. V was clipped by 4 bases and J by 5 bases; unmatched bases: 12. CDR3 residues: CASSGPDRGKADEQYV. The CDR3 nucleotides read TGTGCCAGCAGTGGACCTGACAGGGGGAAGGCTGACGAGCAGTACGTC.

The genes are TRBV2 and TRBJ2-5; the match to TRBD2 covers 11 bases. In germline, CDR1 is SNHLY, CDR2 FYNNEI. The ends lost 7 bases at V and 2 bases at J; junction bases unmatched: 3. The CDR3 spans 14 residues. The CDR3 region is CASNIAGGQETQYF. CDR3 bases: TGTGCCAGCAATATAGCGGGGGGGCAAGAGACCCAGTACTTC.

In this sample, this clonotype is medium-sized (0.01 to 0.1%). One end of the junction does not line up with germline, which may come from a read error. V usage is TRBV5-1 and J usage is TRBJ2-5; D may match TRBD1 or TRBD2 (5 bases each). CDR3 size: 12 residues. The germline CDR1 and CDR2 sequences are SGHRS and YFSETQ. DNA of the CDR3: TGTGCCAGCAGCTTAGAGGGGGAGACCCAGTACTTC. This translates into CASSLEGETQYF.

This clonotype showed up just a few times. CDR3 bases: TGCGCCAGCAGCCCCATTGGGGTGAACACTGAAGCTTTCTTT. Protein: CASSPIGVNTEAFF. The chain links TRBV4-1 to TRBJ1-1; D uncertain. This CDR3 comprises 14 residues. With 4 bases removed from V and 0 bases from J, the gap between germline ends came to 9 bases. CDR1 is MGHRA and CDR2 is YSYEKL in the germline V gene.

CDR3 coding DNA: TGTGCCAGATCAGCGGGTTCGGGGGAGACCCAGTACTTC. It encodes CARSAGSGETQYF. V and J are TRBV6-1 and TRBJ2-5, with a weak D call TRBD2 (6 bases). Trimming shortened V by 9 bases and J by 5 bases, and 16 bases separated the two germline ends. This CDR3 region has 13 residues. Germline V gene lookup returns CDR1 MNHNS and CDR2 SASEGT.

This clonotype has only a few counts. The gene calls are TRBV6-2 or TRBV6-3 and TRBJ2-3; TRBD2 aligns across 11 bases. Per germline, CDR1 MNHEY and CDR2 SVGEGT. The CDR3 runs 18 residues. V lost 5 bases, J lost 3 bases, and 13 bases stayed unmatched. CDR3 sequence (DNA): TGTGCCAGCAGTAAACAACCCCAACTAGCGGGGGAGACAGATACGCAGTATTTT. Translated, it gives CASSKQPQLAGETDTQYF.

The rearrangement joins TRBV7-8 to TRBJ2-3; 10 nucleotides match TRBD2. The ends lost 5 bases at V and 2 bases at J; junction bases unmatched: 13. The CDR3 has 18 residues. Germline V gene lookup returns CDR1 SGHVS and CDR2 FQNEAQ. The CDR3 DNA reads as TGTGCCAGCAGCCCCCGGGTAGCGGGGGGCCTACACACAGATACGCAGTATTTT. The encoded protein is CASSPRVAGGLHTDTQYF. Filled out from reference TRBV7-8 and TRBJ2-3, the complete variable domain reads GAGVSQSPRYKVAKRGQDVALRCDPISGHVSLFWYQQALGQGPEFLTYFQNEAQLDKSGLPSDRFFAERPEGSVSTLKIQRTQQEDSAVYLCASSPRVAGGLHTDTQYFGPGTRLTVL.

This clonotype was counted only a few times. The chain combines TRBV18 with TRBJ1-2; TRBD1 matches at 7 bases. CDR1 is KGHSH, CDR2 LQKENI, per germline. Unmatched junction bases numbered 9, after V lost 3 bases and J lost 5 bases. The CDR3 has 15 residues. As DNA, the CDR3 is TGTGCCAGCTCACCGACCGGGACAGACACTTATGGCTACACCTTC. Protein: CASSPTGTDTYGYTF.

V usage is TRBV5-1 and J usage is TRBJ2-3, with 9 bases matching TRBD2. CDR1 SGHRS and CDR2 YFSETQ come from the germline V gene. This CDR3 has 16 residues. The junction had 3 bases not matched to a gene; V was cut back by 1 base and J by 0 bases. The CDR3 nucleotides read TGCGCCAGCAGCTTGAGTAGCGGGAGTAGCACAGATACGCAGTATTTT. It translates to CASSLSSGSSTDTQYF.

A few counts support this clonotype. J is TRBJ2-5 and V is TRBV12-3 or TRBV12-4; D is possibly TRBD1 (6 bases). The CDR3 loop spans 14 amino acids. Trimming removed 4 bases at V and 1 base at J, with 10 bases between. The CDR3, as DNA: TGTGCCAGCAGTTCCAGGACAGTCCAAGAGACCCAGTACTTC. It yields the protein CASSSRTVQETQYF.

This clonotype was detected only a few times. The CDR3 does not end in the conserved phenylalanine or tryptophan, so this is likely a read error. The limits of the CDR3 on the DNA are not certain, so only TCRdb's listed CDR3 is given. CDR3 amino acids: CASSLAGGGPVL. The chain recombines TRBV7-8 with TRBJ1-1. From germline, CDR1 is SGHVS and CDR2 FQNEAQ. Termini included, the CDR3 measures 12 amino acids.

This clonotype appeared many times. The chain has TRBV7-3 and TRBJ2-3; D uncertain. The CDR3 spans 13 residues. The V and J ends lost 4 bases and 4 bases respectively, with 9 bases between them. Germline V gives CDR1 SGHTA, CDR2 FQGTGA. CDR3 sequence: CASSSRHADTQYF. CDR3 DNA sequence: TGTGCCAGCAGCTCCCGGCACGCAGATACGCAGTATTTT.

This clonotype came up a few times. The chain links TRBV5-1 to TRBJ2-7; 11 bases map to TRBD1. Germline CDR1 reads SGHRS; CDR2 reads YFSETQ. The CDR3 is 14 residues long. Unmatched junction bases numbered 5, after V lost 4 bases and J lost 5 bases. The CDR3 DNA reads TGCGCCAGCAGCCAGGGGACAGGGGGAAACGAGCAGTACTTC. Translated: CASSQGTGGNEQYF.

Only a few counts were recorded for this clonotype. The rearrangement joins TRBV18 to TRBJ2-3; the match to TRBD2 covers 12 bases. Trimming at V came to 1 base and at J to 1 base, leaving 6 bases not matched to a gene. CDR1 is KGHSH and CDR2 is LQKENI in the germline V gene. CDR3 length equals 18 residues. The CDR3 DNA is TGTGCCAGCTCACCACTCCTAGCGGGGGGGCCGGGCACAGATACGCAGTATTTT. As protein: CASSPLLAGGPGTDTQYF.

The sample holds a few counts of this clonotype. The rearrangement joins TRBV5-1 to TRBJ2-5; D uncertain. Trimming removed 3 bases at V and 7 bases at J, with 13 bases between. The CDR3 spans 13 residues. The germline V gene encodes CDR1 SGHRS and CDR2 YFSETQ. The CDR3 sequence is CASSYGEPRTQYF. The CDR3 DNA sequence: TGCGCCAGCAGCTATGGAGAGCCCAGGACCCAGTACTTC.

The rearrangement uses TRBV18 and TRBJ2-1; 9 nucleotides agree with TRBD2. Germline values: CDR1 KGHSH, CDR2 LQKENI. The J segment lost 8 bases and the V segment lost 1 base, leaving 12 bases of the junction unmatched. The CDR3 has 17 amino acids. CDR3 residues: CASSPLSLLAGWYEQFF. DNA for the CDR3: TGTGCCAGCTCACCACTGTCTCTGCTAGCGGGGTGGTATGAGCAGTTCTTC.